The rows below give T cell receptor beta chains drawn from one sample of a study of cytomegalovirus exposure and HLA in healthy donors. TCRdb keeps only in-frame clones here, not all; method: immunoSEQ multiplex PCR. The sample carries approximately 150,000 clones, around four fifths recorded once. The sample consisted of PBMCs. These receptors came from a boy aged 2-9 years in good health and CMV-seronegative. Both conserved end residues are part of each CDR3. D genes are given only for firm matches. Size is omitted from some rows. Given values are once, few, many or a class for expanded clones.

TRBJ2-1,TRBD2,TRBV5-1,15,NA,TGCGCCAGCAGCTCAACTAGCGGGAGGGCCTGGGAGCAGTTCTTC,CASSSTSGRAWEQFF
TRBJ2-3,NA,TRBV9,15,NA,TGTGCCAGCAGCGACGGAGCGGAAAGCACAGATACGCAGTATTTT,CASSDGAESTDTQYF
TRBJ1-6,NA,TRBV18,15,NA,TGTGCCAGCTCACCCGGGACAACCTATAATTCACCCCTCCACTTT,CASSPGTTYNSPLHF
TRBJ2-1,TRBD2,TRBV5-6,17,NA,TGTGCCAGCAGCTTGAGAGCGGGACTAGCGCAACTCAATGAGCAGTTCTTC,CASSLRAGLAQLNEQFF
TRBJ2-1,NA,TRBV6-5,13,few,TGTGCCAGCAGTCGTACAGGCTACAATGAGCAGTTCTTC,CASSRTGYNEQFF
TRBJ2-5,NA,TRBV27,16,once,TGTGCCAGCAGCTCCGAACTTAGGGACACTAAAGAGACCCAGTACTTC,CASSSELRDTKETQYF
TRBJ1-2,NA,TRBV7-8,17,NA,TGTGCCAGCAGCTTAAGTTCGCGAGGGTTTAAAGCCTATGGCTACACCTTC,CASSLSSRGFKAYGYTF
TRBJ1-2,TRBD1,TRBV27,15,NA,TGTGCCAGCAGCCGGGACAGGGGGCTGGTGAGAGGCTACACCTTC,CASSRDRGLVRGYTF
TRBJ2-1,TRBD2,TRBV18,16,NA,TGTGCCAGCTCACTTAAAGCCCCTAGCGGCCACAATGAGCAGTTCTTC,CASSLKAPSGHNEQFF
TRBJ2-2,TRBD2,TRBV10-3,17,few,TGTGCCATCAGCGACTCTCGGGGGGGGCCGAACACCGGGGAGCTGTTTTTT,CAISDSRGGPNTGELFF
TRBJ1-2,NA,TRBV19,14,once,TGTGCCAGTAGTATACCCGACAGTACCTATGGCTACACCTTC,CASSIPDSTYGYTF
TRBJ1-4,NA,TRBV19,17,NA,TGTGCCAGTACGCGGGAGACCAGCCTTCCAACTAATGAAAAACTGTTTTTT,CASTRETSLPTNEKLFF
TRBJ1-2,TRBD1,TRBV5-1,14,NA,TGCGCCAGCAGCTCGACAGGGATGAACTATGGCTACACCTTC,CASSSTGMNYGYTF
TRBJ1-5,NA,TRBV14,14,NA,TGTGCCAGCAGCCCCGGGGGGGCGGGTCAGCCCCAGCATTTT,CASSPGGAGQPQHF
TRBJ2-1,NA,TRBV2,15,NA,TGTGCCAGCACGCGGGACGGGTTACCGTACAATGAGCAGTTCTTC,CASTRDGLPYNEQFF
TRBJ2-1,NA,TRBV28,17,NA,TGTGCCAGCAGTCTACTCAAGGGGCGGGGCTTCGACAATGAGCAGTTCTTC,CASSLLKGRGFDNEQFF
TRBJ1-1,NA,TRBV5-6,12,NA,TGTGCCAGCAGCTCAGGGGTAACTGAAGCTTTCTTT,CASSSGVTEAFF
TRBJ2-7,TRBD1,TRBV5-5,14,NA,TGTGCCAGCAGTCGGGACAGGGCGCCCTACGAGCAGTACTTC,CASSRDRAPYEQYF